This TCR beta chain was identified during a study of blood T cell repertoires in COVID-19. Assay used: immunoSEQ multiplex PCR; TCRdb lists only in-frame clones, some missing. This sample yields about 110,000 clones, of which roughly 80% are seen a single time; around 15% belongs to the top ten. V lost 2 bases and J lost 5; bases outside the gene matches: 10. Germline V lookup: CDR1 SGHRS, CDR2 YFSETQ. CDR3 length: 16 amino acids. The receptor comes from a woman aged 60 to 75 with acute or convalescent COVID-19. This rearrangement joins TRBV5-1 to TRBJ2-1, with 7 bases lining up with TRBD2. Sequencing input: peripheral blood. In DNA, the CDR3 is TGCGCCAGCAGCTTAATTAGGGCTAGCGGTAACAATGAGCAGTTCTTC. Translating it yields CASSLIRASGNNEQFF.